These T cell receptor beta chains were read from a single sample in a study of shared clonotypes between healthy human individuals. TCRdb keeps only in-frame clones here, not all; method: immunoSEQ multiplex PCR. This sample has more than 2 million clones, with over 85% found just once. The specimen sequenced was naive CD8+ T cells from PBMCs. These receptors originate from a man aged 18 to 30 in good health. Some clones in this sample may be carry-over from other donors' samples. The CDR3 runs from the conserved cysteine through the conserved F or W. The D gene is left open where the match is weak. Clone size is stated in some rows and not others, as once, few, many or a class when expanded.

size	J	V	D	CDR3	DNA
NA	TRBJ2-7	TRBV5-1	NA	CASSLGGGLDEQYF	TGCGCCAGCAGCTTAGGTGGGGGGCTCGACGAGCAGTACTTC
NA	TRBJ1-4	TRBV7-8	NA	CASSLDWIATNEKLFF	TGTGCCAGCAGCTTAGATTGGATTGCAACTAATGAAAAACTGTTTTTT
NA	TRBJ2-4	TRBV11-2	NA	CASSSEAVYSGLNIQYF	TGTGCCAGCAGCTCGGAGGCTGTTTACTCTGGACTAAACATTCAGTACTTC
NA	TRBJ2-1	TRBV18	NA	CASSPPYNEQFF	TGTGCCAGCTCTCCGCCCTACAATGAGCAGTTCTTC
NA	TRBJ1-5	TRBV27	TRBD1	CASSLGPGTGGSNQPQHF	TGTGCCAGCAGTTTGGGTCCCGGGACAGGCGGTAGCAATCAGCCCCAGCATTTT
NA	TRBJ1-4	TRBV2	NA	CASSLPKGLFNEKLFF	TGTGCCAGCAGTCTCCCCAAGGGACTTTTTAATGAAAAACTGTTTTTT
NA	TRBJ2-7	TRBV9	TRBD1	CASSGGQGLSYEQYF	TGTGCCAGCAGCGGGGGACAGGGGTTATCCTACGAGCAGTACTTC
NA	TRBJ2-7	TRBV7-2	TRBD2	CASSSRSGERPYEQYF	TGTGCCAGCAGCTCCCGGAGCGGGGAAAGGCCCTACGAGCAGTACTTC
once	TRBJ2-7	TRBV10-3	NA	CAISESKKGTPYEQYF	TGTGCCATCAGTGAGTCGAAGAAGGGGACACCCTACGAGCAGTACTTC
NA	TRBJ2-1	TRBV7-3	TRBD2	CASSVAGNRYNEQFF	TGTGCCAGCAGCGTAGCGGGGAACCGCTACAATGAGCAGTTCTTC
once	TRBJ1-1	TRBV6-6	TRBD1	CASRRNRGGSYTEAFF	TGTGCCAGCAGGCGTAACAGGGGGGGATCGTACACTGAAGCTTTCTTT
NA	TRBJ2-7	TRBV2	TRBD1	CASSEAGTGSQSSYEQYF	TGTGCCAGCAGTGAAGCCGGGACAGGGTCCCAGAGCAGCTACGAGCAGTACTTC
NA	TRBJ2-4	TRBV27	NA	CASGRGVTYF	TGTGCCAGCGGGCGGGGAGTAACGTACTTC
NA	TRBJ1-1	TRBV10-3	NA	CAIRREGYTEAFF	TGTGCCATCAGGAGGGAGGGCTACACTGAAGCTTTCTTT
once	TRBJ1-3	TRBV23-1	NA	CASSQSCGEPSGNTIYF	TGCGCCAGCAGTCAATCGTGCGGGGAACCTTCTGGAAACACCATATATTTT
few	TRBJ1-4	TRBV10-1	NA	CASSESRGGRLFF	TGCGCCAGCAGTGAGTCGCGTGGGGGGAGGTTGTTTTTT
once	TRBJ2-3	TRBV28	NA	CASSLRSGGSYTDTQYF	TGTGCCAGCAGTTTACGTTCGGGTGGAAGCTACACAGATACGCAGTATTTT
NA	TRBJ2-7	TRBV5-1	NA	CASRGGYEQYF	TGCGCCAGCAGAGGAGGATACGAGCAGTACTTC
once	TRBJ2-1	TRBV6-5	NA	CASSKQERDNEQFF	TGTGCCAGCAGTAAACAGGAGAGGGACAATGAGCAGTTCTTC
NA	TRBJ1-2	TRBV29-1	TRBD1	CSVAGQTNYGYTF	TGCAGCGTCGCGGGACAGACTAACTATGGCTACACCTTC
once	TRBJ2-1	TRBV7-9	NA	CASSLASPGRSSYNEQFF	TGTGCCAGCAGCTTAGCTTCGCCAGGGCGAAGCTCCTACAATGAGCAGTTCTTC
NA	TRBJ2-2	TRBV28	TRBD1	CASSTGQGALSGELFF	TGTGCCAGCAGCACGGGACAGGGGGCGCTTAGCGGGGAGCTGTTTTTT
NA	TRBJ2-7	TRBV11-2	NA	CASSLGPGLATYEQYF	TGTGCCAGCAGCTTAGGACCCGGGCTAGCGACCTACGAGCAGTACTTC
NA	TRBJ1-1	TRBV11-2	NA	CASSVFPLRQRDTEAFF	TGTGCCAGCAGCGTTTTTCCTTTGAGACAAAGAGACACTGAAGCTTTCTTT
NA	TRBJ2-7	TRBV7-2	NA	CASSYSEGPREQYF	TGTGCCAGCAGCTACAGCGAAGGCCCCAGAGAGCAGTACTTC
NA	TRBJ2-5	TRBV6-5	NA	CASSYPGRDGETQYF	TGTGCCAGCAGTTACCCCGGCAGGGATGGGGAGACCCAGTACTTC